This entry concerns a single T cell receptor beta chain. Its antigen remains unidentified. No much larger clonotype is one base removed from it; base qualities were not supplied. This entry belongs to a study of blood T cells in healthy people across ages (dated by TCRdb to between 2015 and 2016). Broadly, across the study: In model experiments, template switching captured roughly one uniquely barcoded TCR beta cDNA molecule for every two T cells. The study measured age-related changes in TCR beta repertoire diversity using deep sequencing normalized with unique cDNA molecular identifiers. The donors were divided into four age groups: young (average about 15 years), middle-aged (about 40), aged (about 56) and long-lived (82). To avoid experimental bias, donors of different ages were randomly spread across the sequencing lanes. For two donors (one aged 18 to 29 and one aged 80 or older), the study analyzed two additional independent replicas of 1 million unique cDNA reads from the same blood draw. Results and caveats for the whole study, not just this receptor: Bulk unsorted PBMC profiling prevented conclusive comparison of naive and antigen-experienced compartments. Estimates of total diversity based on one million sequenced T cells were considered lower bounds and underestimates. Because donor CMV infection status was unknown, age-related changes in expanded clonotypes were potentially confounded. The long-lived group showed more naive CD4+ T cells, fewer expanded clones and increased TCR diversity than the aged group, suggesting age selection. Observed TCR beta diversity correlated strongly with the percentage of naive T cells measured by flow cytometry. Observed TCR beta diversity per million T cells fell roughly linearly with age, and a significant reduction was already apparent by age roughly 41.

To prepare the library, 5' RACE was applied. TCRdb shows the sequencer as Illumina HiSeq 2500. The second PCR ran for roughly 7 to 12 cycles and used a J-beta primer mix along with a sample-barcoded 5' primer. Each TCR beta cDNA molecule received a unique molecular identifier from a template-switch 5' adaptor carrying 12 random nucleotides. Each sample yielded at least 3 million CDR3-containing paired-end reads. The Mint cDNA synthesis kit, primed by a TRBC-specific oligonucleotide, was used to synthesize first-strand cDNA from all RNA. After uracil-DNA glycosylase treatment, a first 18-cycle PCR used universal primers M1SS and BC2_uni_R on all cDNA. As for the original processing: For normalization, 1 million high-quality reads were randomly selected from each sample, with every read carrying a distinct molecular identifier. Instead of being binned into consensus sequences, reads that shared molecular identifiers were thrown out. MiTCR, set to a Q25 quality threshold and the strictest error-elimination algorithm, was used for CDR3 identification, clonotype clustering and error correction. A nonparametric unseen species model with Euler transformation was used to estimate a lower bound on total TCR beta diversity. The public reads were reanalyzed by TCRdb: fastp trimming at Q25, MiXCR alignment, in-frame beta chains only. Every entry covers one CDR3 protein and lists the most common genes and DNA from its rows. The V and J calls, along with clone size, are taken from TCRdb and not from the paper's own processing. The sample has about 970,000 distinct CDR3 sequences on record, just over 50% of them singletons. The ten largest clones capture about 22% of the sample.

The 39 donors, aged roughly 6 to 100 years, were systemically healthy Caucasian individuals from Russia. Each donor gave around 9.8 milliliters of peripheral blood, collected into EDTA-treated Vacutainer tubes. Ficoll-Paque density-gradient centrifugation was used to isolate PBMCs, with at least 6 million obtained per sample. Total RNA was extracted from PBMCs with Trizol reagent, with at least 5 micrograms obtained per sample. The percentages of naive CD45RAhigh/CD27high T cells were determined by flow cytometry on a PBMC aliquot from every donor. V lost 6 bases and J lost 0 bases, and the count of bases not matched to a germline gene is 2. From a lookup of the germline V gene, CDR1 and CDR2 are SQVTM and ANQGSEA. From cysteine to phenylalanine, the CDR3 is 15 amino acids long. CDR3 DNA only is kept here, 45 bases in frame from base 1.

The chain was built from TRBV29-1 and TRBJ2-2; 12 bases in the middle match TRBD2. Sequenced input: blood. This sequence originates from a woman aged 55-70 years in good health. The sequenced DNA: TGCAGCGTGACTAGCGGGAGCACGAACACCGGGGAGCTGTTTTTT. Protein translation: CSVTSGSTNTGELFF.